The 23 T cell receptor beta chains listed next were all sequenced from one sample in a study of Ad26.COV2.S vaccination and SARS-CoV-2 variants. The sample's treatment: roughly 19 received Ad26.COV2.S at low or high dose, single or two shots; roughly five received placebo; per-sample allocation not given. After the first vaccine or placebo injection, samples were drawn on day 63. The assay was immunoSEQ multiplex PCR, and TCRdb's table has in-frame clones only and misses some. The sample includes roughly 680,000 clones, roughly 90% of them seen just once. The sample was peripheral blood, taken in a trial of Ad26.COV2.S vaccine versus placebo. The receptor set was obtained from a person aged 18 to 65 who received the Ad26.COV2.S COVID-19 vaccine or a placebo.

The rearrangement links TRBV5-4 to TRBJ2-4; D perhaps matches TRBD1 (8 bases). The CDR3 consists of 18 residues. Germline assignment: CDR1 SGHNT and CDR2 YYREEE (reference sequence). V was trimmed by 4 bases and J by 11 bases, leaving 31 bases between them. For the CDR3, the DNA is TGTGCCAGCAGCAGAACGCCGGGACAGGTCTACCCGGGAGGAGTTCAGTACTTC. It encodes CASSRTPGQVYPGGVQYF. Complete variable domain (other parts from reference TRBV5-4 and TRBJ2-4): ETGVTQSPTHLIKTRGQQVTLRCSSQSGHNTVSWYQQALGQGPQFIFQYYREEENGRGNFPPRFSGLQFPNYSSELNVNALELDDSALYLCASSRTPGQVYPGGVQYFGAGTRLSVL.

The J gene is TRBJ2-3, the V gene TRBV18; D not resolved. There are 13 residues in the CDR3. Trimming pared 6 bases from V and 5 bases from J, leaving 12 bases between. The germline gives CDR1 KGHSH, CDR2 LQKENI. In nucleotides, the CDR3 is TGTGCCAGCTCCCCCGAACCCAGAGATACGCAGTATTTT. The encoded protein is CASSPEPRDTQYF.

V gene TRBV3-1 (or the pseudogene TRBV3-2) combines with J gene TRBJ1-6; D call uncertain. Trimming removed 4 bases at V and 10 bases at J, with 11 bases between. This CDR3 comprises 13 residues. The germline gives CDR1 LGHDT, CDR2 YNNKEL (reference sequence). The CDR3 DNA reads TGTGCCAGCAGCCGAGCCCCCGGCTCACCCCTCCACTTT. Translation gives CASSRAPGSPLHF.

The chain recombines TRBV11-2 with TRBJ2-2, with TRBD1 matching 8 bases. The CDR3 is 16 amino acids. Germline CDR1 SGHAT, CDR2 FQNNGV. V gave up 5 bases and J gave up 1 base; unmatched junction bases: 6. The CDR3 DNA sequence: TGTGCCAGCAGCCCACCGGGACAGGAGAACACCGGGGAGCTGTTTTTT. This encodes CASSPPGQENTGELFF.

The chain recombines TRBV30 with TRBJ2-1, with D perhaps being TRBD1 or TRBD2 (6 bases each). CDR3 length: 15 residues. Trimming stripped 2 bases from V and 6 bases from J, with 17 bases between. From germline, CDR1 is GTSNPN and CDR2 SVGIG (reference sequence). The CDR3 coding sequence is TGTGCCTGGAGTCTGGGGGGCAGGGCCGGCAATGAGCAGTTCTTC. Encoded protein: CAWSLGGRAGNEQFF.

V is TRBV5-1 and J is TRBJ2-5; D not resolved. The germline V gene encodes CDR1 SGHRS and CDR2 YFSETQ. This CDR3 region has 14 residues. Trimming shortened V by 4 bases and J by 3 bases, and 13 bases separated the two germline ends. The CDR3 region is CASSEARGKETQYF. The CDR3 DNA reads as TGCGCCAGCAGCGAAGCTCGAGGAAAAGAGACCCAGTACTTC.

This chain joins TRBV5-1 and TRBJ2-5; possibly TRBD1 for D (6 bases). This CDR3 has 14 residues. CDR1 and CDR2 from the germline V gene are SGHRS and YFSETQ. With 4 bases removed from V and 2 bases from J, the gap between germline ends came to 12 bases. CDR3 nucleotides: TGCGCCAGCAGCCTTCCACAGGGACAAGAGACCCAGTACTTC. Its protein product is CASSLPQGQETQYF.

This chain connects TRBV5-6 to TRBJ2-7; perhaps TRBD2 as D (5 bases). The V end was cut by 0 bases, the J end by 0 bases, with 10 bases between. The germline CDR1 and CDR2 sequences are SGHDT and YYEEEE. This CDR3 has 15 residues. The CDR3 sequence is CASSLELVSSYEQYF. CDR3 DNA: TGTGCCAGCAGCTTGGAACTAGTCAGCTCCTACGAGCAGTACTTC.

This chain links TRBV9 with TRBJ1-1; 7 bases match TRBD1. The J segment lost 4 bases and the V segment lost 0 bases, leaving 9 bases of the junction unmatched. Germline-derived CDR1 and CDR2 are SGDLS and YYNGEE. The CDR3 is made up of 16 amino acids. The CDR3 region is CASSVGTGPGGTEAFF. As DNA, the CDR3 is TGTGCCAGCAGCGTAGGTACAGGTCCAGGGGGCACTGAAGCTTTCTTT.

The CDR3 DNA reads TGTGCCATCAGTGAGTCGAAGGGGACGGAATTAGAGACCCAGTACTTC. Translated, it gives CAISESKGTELETQYF. The chain links TRBV10-3 to TRBJ2-5; D assignment may be TRBD1 or TRBD2 (5 bases each). CDR3 length: 16 residues. V gave up 0 bases and J gave up 4 bases, with 15 bases separating them. Germline loops: CDR1 ENHRY, CDR2 SYGVKD.

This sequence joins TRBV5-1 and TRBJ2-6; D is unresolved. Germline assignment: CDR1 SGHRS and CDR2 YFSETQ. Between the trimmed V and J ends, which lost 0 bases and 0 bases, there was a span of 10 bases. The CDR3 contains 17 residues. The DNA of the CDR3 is TGCGCCAGCAGCTTGGGTCATTTCGACTCTGGGGCCAACGTCCTGACTTTC. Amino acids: CASSLGHFDSGANVLTF.

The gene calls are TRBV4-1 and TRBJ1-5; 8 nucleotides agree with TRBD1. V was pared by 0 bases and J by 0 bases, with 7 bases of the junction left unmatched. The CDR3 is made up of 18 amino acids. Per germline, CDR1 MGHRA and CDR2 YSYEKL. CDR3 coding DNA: TGCGCCAGCAGCCAAGAACTTACAGGGGGAGATAGCAATCAGCCCCAGCATTTT. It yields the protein CASSQELTGGDSNQPQHF.

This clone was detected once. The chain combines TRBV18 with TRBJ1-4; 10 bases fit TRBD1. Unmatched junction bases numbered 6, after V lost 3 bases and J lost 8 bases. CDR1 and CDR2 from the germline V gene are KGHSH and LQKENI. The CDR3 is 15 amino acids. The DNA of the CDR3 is TGTGCCAGCTCACCGAGACAGGGGGCCCGCGAAAAACTGTTTTTT. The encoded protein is CASSPRQGAREKLFF.

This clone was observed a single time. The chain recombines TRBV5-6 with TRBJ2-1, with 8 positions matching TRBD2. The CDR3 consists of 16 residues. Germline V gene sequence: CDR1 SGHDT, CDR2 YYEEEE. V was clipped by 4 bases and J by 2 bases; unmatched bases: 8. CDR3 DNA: TGTGCCAGCAGCCTATTTGAAGCGGGGGCCTACAATGAGCAGTTCTTC. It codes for CASSLFEAGAYNEQFF.

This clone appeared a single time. The CDR3 spells CASSQDLVKGAPSGNTIYF. DNA for the CDR3: TGCGCCAGCAGCCAAGATTTAGTGAAGGGCGCACCCTCTGGAAACACCATATATTTT. The V call is TRBV4-3, the J call TRBJ1-3, with D hard to call. The V and J ends lost 0 bases and 0 bases respectively, with 18 bases between them. Germline V gene data show CDR1 as LGHNA and CDR2 as YSLEER. CDR3 size: 19 residues.

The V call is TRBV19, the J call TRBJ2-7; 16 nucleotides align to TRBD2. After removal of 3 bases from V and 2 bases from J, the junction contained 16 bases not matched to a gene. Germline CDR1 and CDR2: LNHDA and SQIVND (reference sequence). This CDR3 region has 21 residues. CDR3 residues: CASSIRLQGLAGGLRTYEQYF. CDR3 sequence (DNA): TGTGCCAGTAGTATCCGTCTTCAGGGACTAGCGGGAGGGCTCCGAACCTACGAGCAGTACTTC.

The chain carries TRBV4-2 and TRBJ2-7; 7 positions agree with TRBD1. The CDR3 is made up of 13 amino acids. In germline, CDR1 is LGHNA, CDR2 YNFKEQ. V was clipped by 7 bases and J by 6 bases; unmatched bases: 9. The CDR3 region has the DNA TGTGCCAGCAATCTCAGAGGGGGCTCCGAGCAGTACTTC. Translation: CASNLRGGSEQYF.

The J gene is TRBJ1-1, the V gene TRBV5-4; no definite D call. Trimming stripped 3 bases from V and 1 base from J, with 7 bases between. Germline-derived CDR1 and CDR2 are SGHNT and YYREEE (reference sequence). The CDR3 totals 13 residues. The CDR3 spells CASSWRRNTEAFF. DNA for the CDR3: TGTGCCAGCAGCTGGCGTCGGAACACTGAAGCTTTCTTT.

CDR3 residues: CATSQGSGNQPQHF. CDR3 nucleotide sequence: TGTGCCACAAGTCAGGGGAGCGGCAATCAGCCCCAGCATTTT. V gene TRBV24-1 combines with J gene TRBJ1-5; possible D gene TRBD1, 6 bases. CDR1 is KGHDR, CDR2 SFDVKD, per germline. The V and J ends lost 10 bases and 2 bases respectively, with 14 bases between them. This CDR3 has 14 residues.

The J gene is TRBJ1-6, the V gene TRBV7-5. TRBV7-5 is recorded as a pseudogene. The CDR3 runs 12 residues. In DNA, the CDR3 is TGTGCCAGAAAGGTTCATAGGTCACCCCTCCACTTT. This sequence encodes CARKVHRSPLHF.

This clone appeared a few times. Here the CDR3 reads CASSLQGENYGYTF. The CDR3 DNA reads TGTGCCAGCAGCTTGCAGGGGGAGAACTATGGCTACACCTTC. J is TRBJ1-2 and V is TRBV7-2; TRBD1 aligns across 7 bases. V was pared by 3 bases and J by 2 bases, with 3 bases of the junction left unmatched. Germline-derived CDR1 and CDR2 are SGHTA and FQGNSA. The CDR3 runs 14 residues.

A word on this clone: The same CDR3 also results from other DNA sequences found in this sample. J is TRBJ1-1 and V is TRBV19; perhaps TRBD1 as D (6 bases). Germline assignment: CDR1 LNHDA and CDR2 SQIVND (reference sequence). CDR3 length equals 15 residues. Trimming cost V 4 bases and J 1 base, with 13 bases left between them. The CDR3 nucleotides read TGTGCCAGTAGTACCCCGGACAGAGGGAACACTGAAGCTTTCTTT. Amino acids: CASSTPDRGNTEAFF.

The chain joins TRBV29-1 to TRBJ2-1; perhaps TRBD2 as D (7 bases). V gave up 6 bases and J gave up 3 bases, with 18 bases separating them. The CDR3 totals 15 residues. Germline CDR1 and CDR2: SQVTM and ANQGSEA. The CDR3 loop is CSVRTRGGIYNEQFF. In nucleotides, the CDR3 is TGCAGCGTGAGGACGAGGGGGGGGATCTACAATGAGCAGTTCTTC.